This T cell receptor beta chain was sequenced for a study of cytomegalovirus exposure and HLA in healthy donors (dated 2017 in TCRdb). With regard to the full study: In an earlier analysis of under 600 of the donors, less than 350 Gb of sequence data and roughly 100 million unique TCR beta sequences from 180 million or so T cells were reported. The number of typed donors differed by locus: 629-630 for A, B, C, DRB1 and DQB1; 522 for DQA1; 600 to 610 for DPA1; and around 470 for DPB1. About 310 gigabases of sequencing data and roughly 90 million unique TCR sequences were included in an early release covering around 650 HLA-typed donors. A later analysis re-analyzed previously published TCR beta repertoires from roughly 690 donors and added high-resolution HLA genotyping to study TCR occurrence patterns. HLA typing included class I and class II loci at four-digit resolution. Donor age, sex, ethnicity and CMV serostatus were compiled alongside the repertoire data. The study aimed to test whether cataloging public T cell receptors could reveal signatures of past pathogen exposure. To decide whether each TCR beta V gene segment behaved as functional or pseudogenic, an earlier analysis of some 600 of the donors relied on high-throughput TCR beta sequencing. The genetic ancestry cluster associated with self-reported Caucasian donors included 81% of the roughly 400 genotyped donors. A later genetic analysis used genome-wide SNP genotypes for about three fifths of the roughly 700 donors, treating that subset as a discovery cohort. Besides the first cohort of under 700 subjects, a separate validation cohort made up of 120 different subjects was used. The T cell repertoires of 550 to 850 subjects were profiled by immunosequencing and related to cytomegalovirus serostatus. Among some 400 genotyped donors of the cohort, an average of around 220,000 unique TCR beta nucleotide sequences was sequenced per donor, of which about 19% were non-productive. Every discovery cohort repertoire had been produced on one sequencing platform. Rather than drawing on any new phenotypic data, the later analysis identified candidate immune exposures from TCR beta sequences and the way those sequences occurred across donors. A few DR-DQ haplotypes were treated as single units for association and clustering because of strong linkage in the cohort. To predict cytomegalovirus infection status, the study combined high-throughput TCR immunosequencing, statistical association of individual TCRs with disease status, and machine learning. General conclusions and limits of the study: Presence/absence analyses assumed roughly uniform sequencing depth across donors, an assumption that may not hold. A further reported finding was that TCR beta sequences accurately predicted the HLA-A and HLA-B alleles for most subjects in the first cohort. In a later analysis, the rate of TCR association differed among HLA loci, with DRB1 alleles having the most associated TCRs and HLA-C alleles having the fewest. The study listed 150 to 200 TCR beta chains as associated with cytomegalovirus. Most TCR sequences were seen in very few donors, while some public TCRs were found in many individuals. At a false discovery rate of 0.05, a later analysis linked about 16,000 TCR beta sequences to specific HLA alleles. Most CMV-associated TCR beta chains appeared to be HLA-restricted in a later analysis, and the HLA associations seemed to be driven largely by CMV exposure. The authors suggested that the approach could potentially be extended to other disease states and immunological phenotypes. In vitro tests confirmed that a few of the cytomegalovirus-associated TCR beta chains recognize cytomegalovirus antigens. In an earlier analysis of over 550 of the donors, most TCR beta V segments were observed in productive rearrangements about 90% or about 30% of the time, broadly matching IMGT annotations. When HLA alleles, especially DR and DQ, strongly co-occurred, attributing TCR associations to individual alleles was difficult. According to a later genetic analysis, donors in an Asian-associated ancestry cluster had fewer N-insertions in productive TCRs than the approximately 690-donor mean. Cytomegalovirus status was reported to be diagnosed by the classifier with high specificity and sensitivity in both the original and validation cohorts. A later analysis found that HLA-associated TCR beta chains were more clonally expanded and had lower generation probabilities than equally common non-associated chains. Because counts were too low, around 18 rarely observed V segments, including chromosome 9 orphons, were left out of the earlier analysis of approximately 500 of the donors. A later analysis reported that several top co-occurrence clusters appeared linked to parvovirus B19, influenza, CMV and Epstein-Barr virus. Correlated functional status among segregating V segments might reflect linkage disequilibrium, but an unknown experimental factor could not be ruled out. HLA typing was unavailable for some donors at each locus, so association tests used only the typed subset. Immune exposure information for the cohort was limited to CMV serostatus. The 87-base-pair reads could not distinguish some IMGT-functional V segments, including TRBV6-2 and TRBV6-3, so those segments were excluded. V-gene and J-gene trimming of TCR beta chains was associated with a missense DCLRE1C variant in a later genetic analysis, and the association was replicated in an independent cohort. The cohort was sequenced for TCR beta chains only, and without alpha or paired-chain data the features that could be detected were limited. A cluster of highly shared sequence variants was judged likely to be a technical artifact of the sequencing pipeline.

With regard to this clone: What this receptor recognizes is not known. There are no base qualities to consult, and no much larger clone falls within one base.

In total, roughly 670 healthy bone marrow donors made up the cohort. At the time of sampling, every cohort member was nominally healthy, though immune exposures that went unrecorded were likely present. The donor was CMV seronegative and belonged to the group of roughly 330 seronegative cohort members. Every donor gave a peripheral blood sample, and the peripheral blood mononuclear cells from that sample were used for TCR beta sequencing. Genomic DNA extraction from the blood cell samples was performed with the Qiagen DNeasy Blood Extraction Kit. Germline trimming: 9 bases from V, 6 bases from J; junction bases outside gene matches: 13. There are 15 amino acids in the CDR3, from cysteine to phenylalanine inclusive. Here the CDR3 DNA is all that survives: 45 bases in frame from base 1. The germline V gene (reference sequence) supplies CDR1 LNHDA and CDR2 SQIVND. Libraries were constructed by the immunoSEQ multiplex PCR assay. The multiplex PCR relied on a mix of 60 forward primers for TCR Vbeta segments and 13 reverse primers for TCR Jbeta segments. The CDR3 region of rearranged TCR beta genes was amplified from genomic DNA with a multiplex PCR assay. On the Illumina HiSeq System, the amplified TCR beta libraries were sequenced as 87-base-pair reads. Per the original workflow: A later analysis tallied about 77 million unique TCR beta chains across the 666 repertoires, and approximately 9.9 million of those chains were shared by two or more donors. Raw reads were error-corrected and collapsed into unique sequences with a nearest-neighbor algorithm that merged closely related sequences to remove PCR and sequencing errors. To assign V, D and J gene segments, CDR3 sequences were aligned to IMGT reference sequences. Each retained sequence needed at least a six-nucleotide match to both a V gene segment and a J gene segment. A rearrangement was called productive if the CDR3 had no stop codons and remained in frame with V and J, and every other rearrangement was called non-productive. CDR3 was defined according to IMGT convention as the region running from the second conserved V-encoded cysteine to the conserved J-encoded phenylalanine. The earlier analysis of about 590 of the donors excluded sequences that lacked an unambiguous match to a single V gene segment. In an earlier analysis of a few hundred of the donors, a V segment was called functional when productive rearrangements were above 56.7%, and segregating when the standard deviation between donors exceeded 5%. A statistical classification framework was developed to diagnose cytomegalovirus status using the catalog of TCR beta chain sequences. In a later analysis, V and J genes were assigned by comparing TCR nucleotide sequences against IMGT/GENE-DB human TR gene sequences. In a later analysis, CDR3 sequences and most-parsimonious VDJ recombination scenarios were assigned using the TCRdist pipeline. A later analysis defined each TCR beta chain by its CDR3 amino acid sequence plus V-gene family, and excluded reads lacking a unique V-gene family. As a way to deal with suspected cross-contamination and a sequencing artifact, a later analysis dropped 640 or so nucleotide sequences that were highly shared and had low generation probability. In a later analysis, a clonal expansion index was calculated for each public chain from normalized within-repertoire ranks of inferred template counts. Generation probabilities in a later analysis came from a VDJ recombination model fitted to out-of-frame rearrangements, and those results were checked against IGoR. In a later analysis, hypergeometric tests were used to score TCR-TCR, TCR-HLA and TCR-CMV co-occurrence, with a repertoire-size bias correction applied to TCR pairs. To estimate false discovery rates, a later analysis permuted the HLA or CMV assignments 20 times. In a later analysis, co-occurring TCRs were grouped using DBSCAN, and TCRdist sequence similarity was added for clustering within HLA-allele-positive subsets. For co-occurrence clustering, repertoires with fewer than 30,000 or more than 120,000 public chains were excluded, along with about five repertoires with anomalous nucleotide sharing. In its TCRdb copy, this immuneACCESS table keeps in-frame sequences only and misses some clones. Where compared with another copy, unresolved V genes explain less than half of these, and the others have no known cause. Clone size and the V and J calls come from that table; the DNA yielded D and trimming. The sample profile shows about 130,000 clones; about four fifths of them were found once. The ten largest make up 5% to 6.5% of the sample.

Recombination linked TRBV19 to TRBJ2-1; 8 central bases correspond to TRBD1. Sample: PBMCs. This receptor was taken from a man aged 30-40 years in good health and CMV-seronegative. In nucleotides, the sequence is TGTGCCAGCAAGCACCAGGGGGCTGTAAGCAATGAGCAGTTCTTC. This yields the protein CASKHQGAVSNEQFF. Supplemented by the reference TRBV19 and TRBJ2-1 proteins around the CDR3, the complete variable domain is DGGITQSPKYLFRKEGQNVTLSCEQNLNHDAMYWYRQDPGQGLRLIYYSQIVNDFQKGDIAEGYSVSREKKESFPLTVTSAQKNPTAFYLCASKHQGAVSNEQFFGPGTRLTVL.